The clone carrying this TCR beta chain was counted only a few times. Its cognate antigen is unknown. TCRdb reanalysed the reads using MiXCR and keeps one entry per CDR3 protein. The sample contains approximately 910,000 distinct CDR3 sequences, 30% to 40% of which appear only once. The data originate from a study of T cell repertoires in cytomegalovirus infection. The overall study: HLA-B-restricted CMV epitopes that are well studied, plus recently identified HLA-C-restricted ones, were used by the study. Through public TCR beta signatures, both CMV infection and matching HLA type were indicated. Regarding the study as a whole: Accumulated public TCR beta family frequency recognized individuals carrying CMV together with the relevant HLA. What dominated the ex vivo response were HLA-C-restricted CMV-specific TCR beta clonotypes.

This CDR3 region has 13 residues. V was shortened by 4 bases and J by 5 bases, with 11 bases between the two germline ends. The germline V gene has CDR1 SGHVS and CDR2 FNYEAQ. The J gene is TRBJ1-1, the V gene TRBV7-6; D ambiguous. This TCR was sampled from a human donor in good health (CMV status not recorded). Some clones in this sample may be carry-over from other donors' samples. This material consisted of cultured CD8+ T cells from PBMCs, taken from culture after CMV antigen stimulation. CDR3 bases: TGTGCCAGCAGCTCGGAGCCGGGGACTGAAGCTTTCTTT. It translates to CASSSEPGTEAFF.